Listed here is a single T cell receptor (beta chain). Its specificity is unknown. The record originates from a study of beta chain features in type 1 diabetes. Overall study findings and caveats: A moderate, significant TCRB CDR3 shortening appeared in type 1 diabetes across four CD4+ subsets. Although PCR might favor shorter templates, it would do so equally in patients and controls. Using cDNA template may skew counts toward highly expressing activated cells.

V was clipped by 0 bases and J by 6 bases, with 11 bases between them. CDR3 length: 14 amino acids. The V gene's germline CDR1 is SGHTA and CDR2 FQGNSA. The authors reverse transcribed all of the isolated RNA, so sequencing captured expressed TCRB transcripts. Assay: immunoSEQ multiplex PCR; the TCRdb copy retains only in-frame clones and omits some. Here the sample spans around 260,000 clones, approximately 24% being singletons. The rearrangement joins TRBV7-2 to TRBJ1-1; tentatively, D is TRBD1 (6 bases). The sequence was obtained from a woman between 25 and 40 years old with type 1 diabetes. The material sequenced was naive CD4+ T cells from blood. CDR3 sequence (DNA): TGTGCCAGCAGCTTAGCCTACAGGGCGGCTGAAGCTTTCTTT. Translating gives CASSLAYRAAEAFF.